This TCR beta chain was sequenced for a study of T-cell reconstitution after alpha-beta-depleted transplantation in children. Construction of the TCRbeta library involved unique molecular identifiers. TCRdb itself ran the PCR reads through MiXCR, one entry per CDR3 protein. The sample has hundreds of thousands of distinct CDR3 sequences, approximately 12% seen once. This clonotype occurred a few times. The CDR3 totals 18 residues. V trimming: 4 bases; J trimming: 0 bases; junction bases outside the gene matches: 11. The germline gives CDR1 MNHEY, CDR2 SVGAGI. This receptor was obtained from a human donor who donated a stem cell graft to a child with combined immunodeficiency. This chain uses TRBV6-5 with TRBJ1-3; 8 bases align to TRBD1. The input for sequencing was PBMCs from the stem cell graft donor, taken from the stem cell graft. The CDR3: CASSSPGQVPSSGNTIYF. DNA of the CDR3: TGTGCCAGCAGTTCCCCGGGACAGGTCCCCAGCTCTGGAAACACCATATATTTT.